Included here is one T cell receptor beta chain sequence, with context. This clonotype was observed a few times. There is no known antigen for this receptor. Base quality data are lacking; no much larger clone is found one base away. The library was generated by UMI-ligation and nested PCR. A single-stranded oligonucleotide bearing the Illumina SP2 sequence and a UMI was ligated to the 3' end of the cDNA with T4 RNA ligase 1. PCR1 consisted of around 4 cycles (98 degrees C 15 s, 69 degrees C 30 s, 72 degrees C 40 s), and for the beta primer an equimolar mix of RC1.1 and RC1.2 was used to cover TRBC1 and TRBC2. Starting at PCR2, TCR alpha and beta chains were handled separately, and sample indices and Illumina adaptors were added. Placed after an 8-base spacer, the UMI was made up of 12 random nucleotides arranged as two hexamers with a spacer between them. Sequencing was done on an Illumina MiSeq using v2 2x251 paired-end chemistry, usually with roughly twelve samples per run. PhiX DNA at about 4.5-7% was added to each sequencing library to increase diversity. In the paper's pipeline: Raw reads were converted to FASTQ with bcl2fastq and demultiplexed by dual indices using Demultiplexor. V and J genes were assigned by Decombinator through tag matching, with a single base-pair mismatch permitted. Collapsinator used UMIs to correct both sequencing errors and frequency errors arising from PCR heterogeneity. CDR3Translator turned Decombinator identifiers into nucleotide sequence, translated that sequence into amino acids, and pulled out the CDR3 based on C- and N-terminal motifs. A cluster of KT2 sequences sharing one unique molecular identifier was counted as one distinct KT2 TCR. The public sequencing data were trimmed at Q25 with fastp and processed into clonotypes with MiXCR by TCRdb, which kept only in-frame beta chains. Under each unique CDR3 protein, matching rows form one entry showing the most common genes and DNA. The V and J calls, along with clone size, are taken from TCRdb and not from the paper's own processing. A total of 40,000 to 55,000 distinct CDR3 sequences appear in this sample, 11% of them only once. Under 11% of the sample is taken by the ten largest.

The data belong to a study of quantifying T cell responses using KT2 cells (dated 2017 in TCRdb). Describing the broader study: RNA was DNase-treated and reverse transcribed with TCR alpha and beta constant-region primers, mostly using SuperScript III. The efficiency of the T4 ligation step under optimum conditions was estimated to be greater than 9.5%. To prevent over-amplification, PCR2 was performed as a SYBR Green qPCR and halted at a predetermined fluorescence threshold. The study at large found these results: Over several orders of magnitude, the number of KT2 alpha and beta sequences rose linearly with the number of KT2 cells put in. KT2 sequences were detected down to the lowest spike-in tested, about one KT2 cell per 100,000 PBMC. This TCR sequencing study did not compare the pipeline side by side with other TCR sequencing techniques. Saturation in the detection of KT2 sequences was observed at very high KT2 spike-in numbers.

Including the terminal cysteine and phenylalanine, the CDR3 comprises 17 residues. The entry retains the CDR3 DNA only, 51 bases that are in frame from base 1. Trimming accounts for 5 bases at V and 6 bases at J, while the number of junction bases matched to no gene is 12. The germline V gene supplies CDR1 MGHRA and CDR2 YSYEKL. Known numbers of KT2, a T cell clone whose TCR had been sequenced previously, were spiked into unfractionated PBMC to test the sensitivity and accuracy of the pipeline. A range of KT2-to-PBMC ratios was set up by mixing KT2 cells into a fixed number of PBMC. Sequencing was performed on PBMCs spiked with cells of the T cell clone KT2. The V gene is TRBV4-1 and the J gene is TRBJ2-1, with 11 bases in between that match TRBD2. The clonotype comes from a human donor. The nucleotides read TGCGCCAGCAGCTCATTAGCGGGGGGGCTTTCTTCCAATGAGCAGTTCTTC. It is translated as CASSSLAGGLSSNEQFF.